The 14 T cell receptor beta chains presented below share a single source sample, sequenced in a study of blood T cell repertoires in COVID-19 (dated by TCRdb to the early 2020s). Libraries were made using the immunoSEQ multiplex PCR assay. TCRdb retrieved this table from immuneACCESS and kept in-frame rearrangements only. Not all clones are present; in checked studies, unresolved V genes account for under half, and no reason is known for the remainder. In this sample the table shows around 190,000 clones, approximately 80% of which occur a single time. The leading ten clones occupy less than 2% of the sample. The sequenced sample consisted of peripheral blood. The receptor set was obtained from a human donor in a cohort sampled during active COVID-19.

The V call is TRBV7-9, the J call TRBJ1-2, with D possibly TRBD1 on 6 matching bases. V was clipped by 5 bases and J by 4 bases, with 17 bases between them. The germline V gene has CDR1 SEHNR and CDR2 FQNEAQ (reference sequence). The CDR3 loop spans 15 amino acids. CDR3 sequence: CASSHPGAGAYGYTF. The CDR3 coding sequence is TGTGCCAGCAGCCACCCGGGGGCGGGGGCCTATGGCTACACCTTC.

This chain connects TRBV19 to TRBJ2-3, with 10 bases identical to TRBD1. Germline-derived CDR1 and CDR2 are LNHDA and SQIVND (reference sequence). J lost 4 bases, V lost 3 bases, and 7 bases had no gene match. The CDR3 runs to 16 residues. CDR3 nucleotides: TGTGCCAGTAGTATTTCGACAGGGGGCGCCGCAGATACGCAGTATTTT. It specifies CASSISTGGAADTQYF.

The chain links TRBV18 to TRBJ1-1, with no clear D. The V gene's germline CDR1 is KGHSH and CDR2 LQKENI. The V and J ends lost 4 bases and 4 bases respectively, with 19 bases between them. CDR3 length: 16 residues. DNA for the CDR3: TGTGCCAGCTCACGGGCCGCAGGCCCTTTCGGCACTGAAGCTTTCTTT. It specifies CASSRAAGPFGTEAFF.

V is TRBV6-2 or TRBV6-3 and J is TRBJ2-1; TRBD1 might be the D (5 bases). CDR1 and CDR2 from the germline V gene are MNHEY and SVGEGT. CDR3 length: 12 amino acids. V lost 5 bases and J lost 6, with 8 bases in between. The CDR3 reads CASSQGFNEQFF. The CDR3 nucleotides read TGTGCCAGCAGTCAGGGTTTCAATGAGCAGTTCTTC.

This clone was observed a few times. This chain uses TRBV19 with TRBJ1-2; D unclear. V shed 7 bases and J shed 0 bases, with 12 bases lying between them. Germline CDR1 reads LNHDA; CDR2 reads SQIVND (reference sequence). This CDR3 contains 14 residues. The DNA of the CDR3 is TGTGCCAGTAATCGGGAACCTACTAACTATGGCTACACCTTC. Its translation: CASNREPTNYGYTF.

This clone was observed once. The V and J genes are TRBV7-9 and TRBJ2-1; 11 nucleotides line up with TRBD2. V dropped 1 base and J dropped 3; count of bases not matched to a gene: 11. The CDR3 loop spans 19 amino acids. Germline CDR1 is SEHNR and CDR2 is FQNEAQ (reference sequence). The CDR3 DNA is TGTGCCAGCAGCTTAGATGGCGCTCTAGCGGGAGGACGCTACAATGAGCAGTTCTTC. This encodes CASSLDGALAGGRYNEQFF.

CDR3 sequence reads: CASSRSGRGREQFF. The CDR3 region has the DNA TGTGCCAGCAGCCGTAGCGGGAGAGGGAGGGAGCAGTTCTTC. The rearrangement joins TRBV11-3 to TRBJ2-1; 9 positions match TRBD2. The CDR3 runs to 14 residues. J gave up 10 bases and V 5 bases, and 9 bases lay outside the gene matches. Germline V gene lookup returns CDR1 SGHNT and CDR2 YENEEA. Based on the CDR3 plus reference TRBV11-3 and TRBJ2-1, the full variable domain is EAGVVQSPRYKIIEKKQPVAFWCNPISGHNTLYWYLQNLGQGPELLIRYENEEAVDDSQLPKDRFSAERLKGVDSTLKIQPAELGDSAVYLCASSRSGRGREQFFGPGTRLTVL.

As to this clone: The sample has other DNA sequences that encode this CDR3 too. The chain joins TRBV20-1 to TRBJ2-7; tentative D call: TRBD1 (6 bases). Germline values: CDR1 DFQATT, CDR2 SNEGSKA (reference sequence). The CDR3 spans 11 residues. V was cut by 6 bases and J by 4 bases, with 10 bases left in between. CDR3 coding DNA: TGCAGTGCGACCACAGGGTACGAGCAGTACTTC. This sequence encodes CSATTGYEQYF.

The chain combines TRBV7-2 with TRBJ2-5; D is undetermined. CDR1 is SGHTA and CDR2 is FQGNSA in the germline V gene. CDR3 size: 12 residues. V lost 0 bases, J lost 10 bases, and 9 bases lay in between. CDR3 region: CASSLASRDQYF. Here the CDR3 DNA reads TGTGCCAGCAGCTTAGCGAGTCGCGACCAGTACTTC.

The gene calls are TRBV14 and TRBJ2-3, with D maybe TRBD2 (6 bases). The CDR3 is made up of 14 amino acids. V was shortened by 8 bases and J by 4 bases, with 16 bases between the two germline ends. From germline, CDR1 is SGHDN and CDR2 FVKESK. CDR3 DNA: TGTGCCAGCCAGTCGGGACTCAAGGCAGATACGCAGTATTTT. This sequence encodes CASQSGLKADTQYF.

This sequence joins TRBV7-9 and TRBJ1-2, with TRBD1 identical over 9 bases. The CDR3 contains 14 residues. Germline assignment: CDR1 SEHNR and CDR2 FQNEAQ (reference sequence). Germline trimming cut 4 bases from V and 8 bases from J; bases unmatched to any gene: 8. The CDR3 loop is CASSYPTGGGGYTF. CDR3 in DNA: TGTGCCAGCAGCTACCCTACAGGGGGCGGCGGCTACACCTTC. Variable domain in full (rest from reference TRBV7-9 and TRBJ1-2): DTGVSQNPRHKITKRGQNVTFRCDPISEHNRLYWYRQTLGQGPEFLTYFQNEAQLEKSRLLSDRFSAERPKGSFSTLEIQRTEQGDSAMYLCASSYPTGGGGYTFGSGTRLTVV.

V is TRBV5-1 and J is TRBJ2-5, with a tentative D call TRBD1 (5 bases). Looked up from germline, CDR1 is SGHRS and CDR2 is YFSETQ. The CDR3 runs to 13 residues. Trimming pared 0 bases from V and 4 bases from J, leaving 7 bases between. CDR3 DNA: TGCGCCAGCAGCTTGGGGCAGGGAGAGACCCAGTACTTC. Its translation: CASSLGQGETQYF.

The chain recombines TRBV14 with TRBJ2-1; D perhaps matches TRBD2 (7 bases). Germline CDR1 is SGHDN and CDR2 is FVKESK. Trimming took off 4 bases at V and 7 bases at J, with 20 bases between the two ends. There are 16 residues in the CDR3. CDR3 bases: TGTGCCAGCAGCCCCCCCCGGGGGGCGCGGATAAATGAGCAGTTCTTC. Protein sequence: CASSPPRGARINEQFF.

The chain couples TRBV5-4 to TRBJ2-2; D is uncertain. Trimming cost V 1 base and J 0 bases, with 7 bases left between them. CDR3 length equals 15 residues. Per the germline V gene, CDR1 is SGHNT and CDR2 is YYREEE (reference sequence). CDR3 amino acids: CASSLKQPNTGELFF. The CDR3 DNA sequence: TGTGCCAGCAGCTTGAAACAGCCGAACACCGGGGAGCTGTTTTTT.